One sample yielded the 13 T cell receptor beta chains listed below, sequenced in a study of T-cell memory formation after mild COVID-19 (dated by TCRdb to the early 2020s). The library was obtained by 5' RACE. These reads were obtained on an Illumina NovaSeq 6000. TCRdb took the public reads, trimmed them with fastp at Q25, ran MiXCR for clone calling and kept in-frame beta chains. Identical CDR3 protein sequences are pooled into one entry, listed with their most common genes and DNA. Present in this sample are roughly 100,000 distinct CDR3 sequences, 17% of which were seen just once. The ten top clones hold over 25% of the sample. Sequenced material: PBMCs or a T cell subset sorted from them (not recorded which). These receptors were obtained from an adult woman who had mild COVID-19 (a few samples of this study predate the infection). The sample titles of this study are shuffled in the database, so cell type and time point are left out; the donor was told from shared clones.

This clonotype was recorded a few times. CDR3 residues: CASSYSGQGVSPLHF. The CDR3 DNA sequence: TGTGCCAGCAGTTACTCGGGACAGGGGGTTTCACCCCTCCACTTT. The gene calls are TRBV6-5 and TRBJ1-6; 11 bases map to TRBD1. CDR3 length equals 15 residues. V shed 0 bases, J shed 9 bases, and the junction held 1 base outside the gene matches. In germline, CDR1 is MNHEY, CDR2 SVGAGI.

The rearrangement links TRBV7-3 to TRBJ2-1, with TRBD1 matching 7 bases. Germline loops: CDR1 SGHTA, CDR2 FQGTGA. The CDR3 has 13 residues. V dropped 2 bases and J dropped 9; count of bases not matched to a gene: 4. The CDR3 DNA reads TGTGCCAGCAGCTTATTCCAGGGGGTTGAGCAGTTCTTC. This encodes CASSLFQGVEQFF.

V is TRBV24-1 and J is TRBJ2-3, with 10 bases identical to TRBD1. Germline loops: CDR1 KGHDR, CDR2 SFDVKD. Unmatched junction bases numbered 15, after V lost 3 bases and J lost 4 bases. CDR3 length: 19 amino acids. Here the CDR3 reads CATSDLDVDRGNSPDTQYF. CDR3 coding DNA: TGTGCCACCAGTGATCTCGACGTGGACAGGGGGAACTCCCCAGATACGCAGTATTTT.

This clonotype turned up a few times. J is TRBJ2-5 and V is TRBV7-9, with 12 bases identical to TRBD2. Germline values: CDR1 SEHNR, CDR2 FQNEAQ (reference sequence). Germline trimming cut 1 base from V and 4 bases from J; bases unmatched to any gene: 10. CDR3 size: 18 residues. In DNA, the CDR3 is TGTGCCAGCAGCTTAGAACGGCTAGCGGGAGGGCCGGCAGAGACCCAGTACTTC. Residues: CASSLERLAGGPAETQYF. Combining the CDR3 with reference TRBV7-9 and TRBJ2-5 gives the whole variable domain DTGVSQNPRHKITKRGQNVTFRCDPISEHNRLYWYRQTLGQGPEFLTYFQNEAQLEKSRLLSDRFSAERPKGSFSTLEIQRTEQGDSAMYLCASSLERLAGGPAETQYFGPGTRLLVL.

This clonotype was detected only a few times. V and J are TRBV19 and TRBJ1-1, with a weak D call TRBD1 (5 bases). CDR3 length equals 13 residues. Trimming took off 10 bases at V and 0 bases at J, with 12 bases between the two ends. Germline CDR1 LNHDA, CDR2 SQIVND (reference sequence). The CDR3 DNA sequence: TGTGCCATGCGTGACAGCCTGAACACTGAAGCTTTCTTT. It specifies CAMRDSLNTEAFF.

In its sample, this clonotype was seen a few times. This CDR3 is CASSLGSGGAGDEQFF. As DNA, the CDR3 is TGTGCCAGCAGCTTAGGAAGCGGGGGGGCCGGAGATGAGCAGTTCTTC. The chain combines TRBV7-2 with TRBJ2-1, with 10 nucleotides matching TRBD2. In germline, CDR1 is SGHTA, CDR2 FQGNSA. There are 16 residues in the CDR3. J lost 8 bases, V lost 1 base, and 8 bases had no gene match.

This clonotype was found a few times. The rearrangement joins TRBV29-1 to TRBJ1-1; D call uncertain. Trimming stripped 4 bases from V and 5 bases from J, with 20 bases between. The CDR3 is made up of 15 amino acids. Germline CDR1 and CDR2: SQVTM and ANQGSEA. The CDR3 here is CSVVQVGREHTEAFF. Here the CDR3 DNA reads TGCAGCGTTGTTCAGGTCGGTAGGGAACATACTGAAGCTTTCTTT. Full variable domain (missing parts from reference TRBV29-1 and TRBJ1-1): SAVISQKPSRDICQRGTSLTIQCQVDSQVTMMFWYRQQPGQSLTLIATANQGSEATYESGFVIDKFPISRPNLTFSTLTVSNMSPEDSSIYLCSVVQVGREHTEAFFGQGTRLTVV.

This clonotype came up a few times. This chain links TRBV5-1 with TRBJ2-2; D gene uncertain. With 1 base removed from V and 9 bases from J, the gap between germline ends came to 10 bases. Germline CDR1 and CDR2: SGHRS and YFSETQ. This CDR3 contains 13 residues. This CDR3 reads CASSLRESWELFF. The CDR3 DNA sequence: TGCGCCAGCAGCTTGAGGGAAAGTTGGGAGCTGTTTTTT.

The sample holds many counts of this clonotype. The CDR3 nucleotides are TGCAGTGCTAGAACCACTAGCGGAATCTACGAGCAGTACTTC. Its translation: CSARTTSGIYEQYF. The V call is TRBV20-1, the J call TRBJ2-7; 8 bases fit TRBD2. Trimming took 2 bases from V and 3 from J; bases not matched to a gene: 6. The germline gives CDR1 DFQATT, CDR2 SNEGSKA (reference sequence). The CDR3 runs 14 residues.

The CDR3: CASSLRRANYGYTF. CDR3 sequence (DNA): TGTGCCAGCAGTTTACGCAGGGCAAACTATGGCTACACCTTC. This rearrangement joins TRBV12-3 or TRBV12-4 to TRBJ1-2; the D gene is possibly TRBD1 (5 bases). The CDR3 sequence is 14 residues long. Trimming shortened V by 2 bases and J by 2 bases, and 9 bases separated the two germline ends.

This clonotype was seen a handful of times. CDR3 sequence (DNA): TGTGCCACCAGTACGACAGTCAATGAGCAGTTCTTC. Its translation is CATSTTVNEQFF. The genes are TRBV24-1 and TRBJ2-1; tentative D call: TRBD1 (5 bases). The V gene's germline CDR1 is KGHDR and CDR2 SFDVKD. The CDR3 runs 12 residues. The V gene lost 6 bases and the J gene lost 6 bases, with 8 bases spanning the gap.

V and J are TRBV27 and TRBJ2-3; 11 positions agree with TRBD2. The V gene end was trimmed by 5 bases and the J gene end by 2 bases; junction bases not matched to a gene: 9. The CDR3 is made up of 17 amino acids. CDR1 and CDR2 from the germline V gene are MNHEY and SMNVEV (reference sequence). CDR3 in amino acids: CASSVTGTSGVTDTQYF. The DNA for the CDR3 is TGTGCCAGCAGTGTAACCGGGACTAGCGGAGTCACAGATACGCAGTATTTT.

This clonotype was recorded a few times. V gene TRBV7-6 combines with J gene TRBJ2-7; D uncertain. The germline V gene has CDR1 SGHVS and CDR2 FNYEAQ. Trimming removed 5 bases from V and 3 bases from J, with 11 bases in between. This CDR3 contains 13 residues. Here the CDR3 reads CASSPRLGYEQYF. The CDR3 region has the DNA TGTGCCAGCAGCCCGCGTCTCGGCTACGAGCAGTACTTC.